These 26 T cell receptor beta chains were sequenced from one sample in a study of cytotoxic CD8 clonotypes in ibrutinib-treated CLL. Only in-frame clones appear in the TCRdb table, and some are missing; sequencing was by immunoSEQ multiplex PCR. The table records 57,000 or so clones, 50% to 70% of them present only once. The starting material was PBMCs, obtained at disease progression, from a patient treated with ibrutinib. These receptors were obtained from a human donor with chronic lymphocytic leukemia.

The V and J genes are TRBV6-5 and TRBJ1-4; 7 bases align to TRBD1. The trim removed 6 bases at V and 8 bases at J, leaving 9 bases unmatched. The CDR3 is made up of 14 amino acids. The germline gives CDR1 MNHEY, CDR2 SVGAGI. As DNA, the CDR3 is TGTGCCAGCAGAAACAGGGGACGCGAAGAAAAACTGTTTTTT. This encodes CASRNRGREEKLFF.

The V gene is TRBV7-8, the J gene TRBJ1-4; D remains ambiguous. The V gene's germline CDR1 is SGHVS and CDR2 FQNEAQ. Trimming shortened V by 2 bases and J by 5 bases, and 6 bases separated the two germline ends. This CDR3 contains 13 residues. This CDR3 is CASSLILNEKLFF. Written as DNA, the CDR3 is TGTGCCAGCAGCTTAATTCTAAATGAAAAACTGTTTTTT.

This rearrangement joins TRBV28 to TRBJ2-3; D is possibly TRBD2 (5 bases). CDR3 size: 14 residues. The V gene lost 6 bases and the J gene lost 5 bases, with 15 bases spanning the gap. CDR1 and CDR2 from the germline V gene are MDHEN and SYDVKM. CDR3 loop: CASRDTRTLDTQYF. The CDR3, as DNA: TGTGCCAGCAGAGACACTAGGACCTTAGATACGCAGTATTTT.

This chain links TRBV29-1 with TRBJ2-7; TRBD1 aligns across 7 bases. Germline CDR1 SQVTM, CDR2 ANQGSEA. CDR3 size: 11 residues. Trimming cost V 6 bases and J 6 bases; bases outside gene matches: 5. The chain's CDR3 is CSVIGGGEQYF. CDR3 sequence (DNA): TGCAGCGTCATAGGGGGCGGCGAGCAGTACTTC.

This chain connects TRBV6-6 to TRBJ1-3, with D perhaps TRBD1 (5 bases). Trimming left V 5 bases short and J 2 bases short, with 16 bases between. CDR1 is MNHNY and CDR2 is SVGAGI in the germline V gene (reference sequence). The CDR3 runs to 16 residues. CDR3 coding DNA: TGTGCCAGCAGTATTCAGGGCCCGGGGGCTGGAAACACCATATATTTT. Encoded protein: CASSIQGPGAGNTIYF.

The chain joins TRBV9 to TRBJ1-1; D remains ambiguous. Germline CDR1 SGDLS, CDR2 YYNGEE. The CDR3 runs to 15 residues. V shed 0 bases and J shed 1 base, with 10 bases lying between them. For the CDR3, the DNA is TGTGCCAGCAGCGTAGGGGATTGGGGGAACACTGAAGCTTTCTTT. Translated, it gives CASSVGDWGNTEAFF.

The rearrangement links TRBV27 to TRBJ1-6, with TRBD1 matching 10 bases. This CDR3 has 17 residues. Trimming cost V 4 bases and J 8 bases; bases outside gene matches: 11. Looked up from germline, CDR1 is MNHEY and CDR2 is SMNVEV (reference sequence). CDR3 nucleotides: TGTGCCAGCAGTTCCCGACCCCCCGGGACAGGGGATTCACCCCTCCACTTT. This codes for CASSSRPPGTGDSPLHF.

The V and J genes are TRBV1 and TRBJ1-5; the table's D call TRBD1 went unverified against the DNA. TRBV1 is designated a pseudogene. This CDR3 contains 14 residues. CDR3 in DNA: TGCACCAGCAGCGGGACAGGGGGTCTTGCCGCCCAGCATTTT. This gives the protein CTSSGTGGLAAQHF.

The chain recombines TRBV6-1 with TRBJ1-2; D ambiguous. Germline V lookup: CDR1 MNHNS, CDR2 SASEGT. The CDR3 consists of 15 residues. The V end was cut by 2 bases, the J end by 2 bases, with 12 bases between. The CDR3 sequence: CASSEPGLGNYGYTF. CDR3 bases: TGTGCCAGCAGTGAACCCGGCCTGGGAAACTATGGCTACACCTTC.

The V gene is TRBV5-4, the J gene TRBJ1-1; TRBD1 aligns across 7 bases. V lost 3 bases and J lost 4; bases outside the gene matches: 6. Germline CDR1 and CDR2: SGHNT and YYREEE (reference sequence). CDR3 length equals 14 residues. The CDR3 loop reads CASSSVQGFTEAFF. In DNA, the CDR3 is TGTGCCAGCAGCTCCGTACAGGGGTTCACTGAAGCTTTCTTT.

This clone turned up a few times. This chain uses TRBV2 with TRBJ1-5; D not certain. V was trimmed by 2 bases and J by 8 bases, leaving 7 bases between them. This CDR3 has 12 amino acids. The germline gives CDR1 SNHLY, CDR2 FYNNEI. CDR3 DNA sequence: TGTGCCAGCAGTGAATTGAGAGAGCCCCAGCATTTT. Translation gives CASSELREPQHF.

V is TRBV6-6 and J is TRBJ2-2; possibly TRBD1 for D (5 bases). The CDR3 has 14 residues. The ends were cut back, 6 bases at V and 6 bases at J, with 14 bases in the middle. Germline V gene lookup returns CDR1 MNHNY and CDR2 SVGAGI (reference sequence). CDR3 loop: CASRHRQGSGELFF. DNA for the CDR3: TGTGCCAGCAGACACAGGCAGGGTTCCGGGGAGCTGTTTTTT.

V is TRBV19 and J is TRBJ1-6; TRBD1 matches at 9 bases. The germline V gene encodes CDR1 LNHDA and CDR2 SQIVND (reference sequence). V gave up 7 bases and J gave up 10 bases; unmatched junction bases: 11. The CDR3 is 15 amino acids. The CDR3 DNA follows: TGTGCCAGTACTCCGGGGGACAGGGTCGTGTCACCCCTCCACTTT. Protein product: CASTPGDRVVSPLHF.

V usage is TRBV2 and J usage is TRBJ2-2, with 8 bases lining up with TRBD1. The germline V gene has CDR1 SNHLY and CDR2 FYNNEI. With 4 bases clipped from V and 2 bases from J, the junction kept 3 bases outside the gene matches. The CDR3 extends over 15 amino acids. The CDR3, as DNA: TGTGCCAGCAGTGGTGGGACAGGTAACACCGGGGAGCTGTTTTTT. Its protein is CASSGGTGNTGELFF.

The gene calls are TRBV5-1 and TRBJ1-1; 8 positions match TRBD1. V shed 4 bases, J shed 1 base, and the junction held 3 bases outside the gene matches. The CDR3 totals 14 residues. Germline V gene sequence: CDR1 SGHRS, CDR2 YFSETQ. CDR3 protein: CASSEQGGNTEAFF. The CDR3 DNA is TGCGCCAGCAGCGAACAGGGGGGGAACACTGAAGCTTTCTTT.

V gene TRBV7-3 combines with J gene TRBJ2-5; possible D gene TRBD2, 5 bases. The V end lost 1 base, the J end lost 2 bases, and 14 bases lay between the germline ends. This CDR3 has 16 residues. From germline, CDR1 is SGHTA and CDR2 FQGTGA. This CDR3 reads CASSLKASSLQETQYF. The CDR3 coding sequence is TGTGCCAGCAGCTTAAAAGCTAGCAGCCTTCAAGAGACCCAGTACTTC. Full variable domain (missing parts from reference TRBV7-3 and TRBJ2-5): GAGVSQTPSNKVTEKGKYVELRCDPISGHTALYWYRQSLGQGPEFLIYFQGTGAADDSGLPNDRFFAVRPEGSVSTLKIQRTERGDSAVYLCASSLKASSLQETQYFGPGTRLLVL.

A few counts support this clone. The V and J genes are TRBV28 and TRBJ1-5; D perhaps matches TRBD1 (5 bases). The CDR3 totals 14 residues. Looked up from germline, CDR1 is MDHEN and CDR2 is SYDVKM. With 7 bases removed from V and 7 bases from J, the gap between germline ends came to 17 bases. CDR3 sequence reads: CASTPWGIGQPQHF. Here the CDR3 DNA reads TGTGCCAGCACCCCATGGGGGATTGGGCAGCCCCAGCATTTT. The complete variable domain, with remaining parts taken from reference TRBV28 and TRBJ1-5, reads DVKVTQSSRYLVKRTGEKVFLECVQDMDHENMFWYRQDPGLGLRLIYFSYDVKMKEKGDIPEGYSVSREKKERFSLILESASTNQTSMYLCASTPWGIGQPQHFGDGTRLSIL.

This chain connects TRBV19 to TRBJ2-1, with unresolved D. The germline V and J ends were trimmed by 3 bases and 9 bases, with 9 bases remaining between them. The CDR3 sequence is 12 residues long. Germline V gives CDR1 LNHDA, CDR2 SQIVND (reference sequence). CDR3 nucleotide sequence: TGTGCCAGTAGTATTTTTGAGACTGAGCAGTTCTTC. Translated: CASSIFETEQFF. The variable domain in full, completed from reference TRBV19 and TRBJ2-1, reads DGGITQSPKYLFRKEGQNVTLSCEQNLNHDAMYWYRQDPGQGLRLIYYSQIVNDFQKGDIAEGYSVSREKKESFPLTVTSAQKNPTAFYLCASSIFETEQFFGPGTRLTVL.

The chain employs TRBV5-1 and TRBJ2-3; no clear D gene. The CDR3 runs 18 residues. Trimming removed 0 bases from V and 2 bases from J, with 19 bases in between. Germline CDR1 reads SGHRS; CDR2 reads YFSETQ. The CDR3 bases are TGCGCCAGCAGCTTGGTGATCCAGCTCTTCGTACACACAGATACGCAGTATTTT. Translation gives CASSLVIQLFVHTDTQYF.

This clone was seen a single time. The chain couples TRBV2 to TRBJ2-1, with 14 bases aligning to TRBD2. Germline V gene lookup returns CDR1 SNHLY and CDR2 FYNNEI. The CDR3 extends over 14 amino acids. Losses at the gene ends were 3 bases for V and 10 bases for J; bases not matched to a gene: 2. The CDR3 reads CASSEGLAGDEQFF. CDR3 in DNA: TGTGCCAGCAGTGAGGGACTAGCGGGAGACGAGCAGTTCTTC.

The table lists this clone with a few counts. The rearrangement joins TRBV7-9 to TRBJ2-2; the D call may be TRBD1 or TRBD2 (6 bases each). Germline V gene lookup returns CDR1 SEHNR and CDR2 FQNEAQ (reference sequence). CDR3 size: 15 residues. V gave up 3 bases and J gave up 4 bases, with 12 bases separating them. This CDR3 reads CASSLGGGPTGELFF. The CDR3 DNA follows: TGTGCCAGCAGCTTGGGTGGGGGGCCCACCGGGGAGCTGTTTTTT.

The chain joins TRBV7-9 to TRBJ2-5, with D possibly TRBD1 on 5 matching bases. Looked up from germline, CDR1 is SEHNR and CDR2 is FQNEAQ (reference sequence). The CDR3 has 13 amino acids. The V gene lost 10 bases and the J gene lost 0 bases, with 12 bases spanning the gap. As DNA, the CDR3 is TGTGCCATGGAGACAGTGTACCAAGAGACCCAGTACTTC. Amino acids: CAMETVYQETQYF.

A few counts support this clone. This chain joins TRBV30 and TRBJ1-3; D is uncertain. CDR1 is GTSNPN and CDR2 is SVGIG in the germline V gene (reference sequence). The CDR3 is made up of 13 amino acids. V shed 6 bases and J shed 0 bases, with 9 bases lying between them. The CDR3 sequence is CACPGFSGNTIYF. The DNA of the CDR3 is TGTGCCTGCCCCGGTTTCTCTGGAAACACCATATATTTT.

J is TRBJ1-3 and V is TRBV19; the match to TRBD1 covers 7 bases. The CDR3 loop spans 16 amino acids. CDR1 LNHDA and CDR2 SQIVND come from the germline V gene (reference sequence). V was clipped by 6 bases and J by 0 bases; unmatched bases: 8. The CDR3 reads CASSLQGQSSGNTIYF. The CDR3 DNA is TGTGCCAGTAGCCTTCAGGGACAGTCCTCTGGAAACACCATATATTTT. The whole variable domain, filled in from reference TRBV19 and TRBJ1-3, reads DGGITQSPKYLFRKEGQNVTLSCEQNLNHDAMYWYRQDPGQGLRLIYYSQIVNDFQKGDIAEGYSVSREKKESFPLTVTSAQKNPTAFYLCASSLQGQSSGNTIYFGEGSWLTVV.

This clone was counted only a few times. The V call is TRBV5-1, the J call TRBJ2-7; TRBD1 matches at 7 bases. Germline CDR1 and CDR2: SGHRS and YFSETQ. V lost 3 bases to trimming and J lost 2 bases; unmatched junction nucleotides: 5. The CDR3 length is 14 residues. This CDR3 is CASSSNQGAYEQYF. DNA of the CDR3: TGCGCCAGCAGCTCAAACCAGGGGGCCTACGAGCAGTACTTC.

The chain recombines TRBV7-2 with TRBJ2-7, with D hard to call. V lost 5 bases, J lost 5 bases, and 10 bases lay in between. The CDR3 totals 12 residues. Per germline, CDR1 SGHTA and CDR2 FQGNSA. CDR3 bases: TGTGCCAGCAGCCGTACCACCGACGAGCAGTACTTC. Translating gives CASSRTTDEQYF.